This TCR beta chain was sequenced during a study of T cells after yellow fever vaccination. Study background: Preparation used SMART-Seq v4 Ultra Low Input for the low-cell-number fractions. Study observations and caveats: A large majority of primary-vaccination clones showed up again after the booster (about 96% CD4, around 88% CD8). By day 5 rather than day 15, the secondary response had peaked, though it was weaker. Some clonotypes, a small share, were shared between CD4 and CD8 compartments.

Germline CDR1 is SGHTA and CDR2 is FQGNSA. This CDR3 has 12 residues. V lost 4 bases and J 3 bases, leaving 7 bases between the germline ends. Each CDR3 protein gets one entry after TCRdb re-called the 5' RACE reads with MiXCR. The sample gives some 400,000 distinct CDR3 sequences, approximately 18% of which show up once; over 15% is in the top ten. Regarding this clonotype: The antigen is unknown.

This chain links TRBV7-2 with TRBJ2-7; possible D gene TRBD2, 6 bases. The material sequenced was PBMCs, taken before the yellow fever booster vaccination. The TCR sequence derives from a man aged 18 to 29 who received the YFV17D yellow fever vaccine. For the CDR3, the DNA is TGTGCCAGCAGCTGGGGGGACTACGAGCAGTACTTC. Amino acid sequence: CASSWGDYEQYF.